The 20 T cell receptor beta chains in this list originate from one sample, sequenced in a study of blood T cells in healthy people across ages. Together with a sample-barcoded 5' primer, a J-beta primer mix was included in a second PCR lasting about 7 to 12 cycles. TCRdb reanalysed the 5' RACE reads using MiXCR and keeps one entry per CDR3 protein. There are hundreds of thousands of distinct CDR3 sequences in the sample; roughly 64% occur only once, and 20% to 25% lies in the top ten. Input material: blood. These receptors all come from a man aged 25 to 45 in good health.

The CDR3 protein is CSAPGQMSYGYTF. The CDR3 DNA is TGCAGTGCTCCGGGACAGATGTCCTATGGCTACACCTTC. The J gene is TRBJ1-2, the V gene TRBV20-1, with 7 bases lining up with TRBD1. This CDR3 is built from 13 residues. Per germline, CDR1 DFQATT and CDR2 SNEGSKA (reference sequence). V was clipped by 5 bases and J by 4 bases; unmatched bases: 7.

The chain recombines TRBV29-1 with TRBJ1-1; TRBD1 might be the D (5 bases). From germline, CDR1 is SQVTM and CDR2 ANQGSEA. V lost 4 bases and J lost 7, with 16 bases in between. The CDR3 sequence is 13 residues long. This CDR3 is CSVGTGLPGEAFF. The CDR3 DNA is TGCAGCGTTGGGACGGGGCTGCCGGGTGAAGCTTTCTTT.

This sequence joins TRBV7-8 and TRBJ1-2, with D possibly matching TRBD1 (5 bases). The CDR3 sequence is 14 residues long. The V end lost 5 bases, the J end lost 0 bases, and 10 bases lay between the germline ends. Looked up from germline, CDR1 is SGHVS and CDR2 is FQNEAQ. Written as DNA, the CDR3 is TGTGCCAGCAGCCTGACAGCGGCTAACTATGGCTACACCTTC. Translation gives CASSLTAANYGYTF.

This clonotype was seen more than once but under ten times. The V gene is TRBV4-2, the J gene TRBJ1-2; 11 bases match TRBD1. CDR3 length: 16 residues. Per germline, CDR1 LGHNA and CDR2 YNFKEQ. The V segment lost 2 bases and the J segment 6 bases; nucleotides outside the gene matches: 8. The CDR3 reads CASSQPPGQGVDGYTF. Written as DNA, the CDR3 is TGTGCCAGCAGCCAACCTCCGGGACAGGGGGTAGATGGCTACACCTTC.

The chain has TRBV5-6 and TRBJ1-1, with unresolved D. This CDR3 contains 15 residues. V was clipped by 2 bases and J by 2 bases, with 13 bases between them. Per the germline V gene, CDR1 is SGHDT and CDR2 is YYEEEE. This CDR3 reads CASSFGDIFNTEAFF. The CDR3, as DNA: TGTGCCAGCAGCTTCGGGGATATATTCAACACTGAAGCTTTCTTT.

There are a few counts of this clonotype. This rearrangement joins TRBV4-3 to TRBJ2-3; TRBD1 matches 8 bases. CDR1 is LGHNA and CDR2 is YSLEER in the germline V gene. The J segment lost 4 bases and the V segment lost 0 bases, leaving 3 bases of the junction unmatched. The CDR3 totals 15 residues. CDR3 in DNA: TGCGCCAGCAGCCAAGAAGGACAGGGCCCAGATACGCAGTATTTT. Translation: CASSQEGQGPDTQYF.

This chain links TRBV14 with TRBJ2-3, with a possible D match to TRBD1 (6 bases). The germline V gene has CDR1 SGHDN and CDR2 FVKESK. V shed 4 bases and J shed 5 bases, with 13 bases lying between them. The CDR3 length is 14 residues. The CDR3 DNA reads TGTGCCAGCAGCCTGGAGAAGGGACAAGATACGCAGTATTTT. Protein sequence: CASSLEKGQDTQYF.

The chain couples TRBV7-9 to TRBJ2-6; TRBD1 agrees at 9 bases. CDR1 and CDR2 (germline): SEHNR, FQNEAQ (reference sequence). The length of the CDR3 is 18 residues. With 6 bases clipped from V and 0 bases from J, the junction kept 9 bases outside the gene matches. The CDR3 region has the DNA TGTGCCAGCAGTCTCGGGGACAGGGCACACTCTGGGGCCAACGTCCTGACTTTC. Amino acids: CASSLGDRAHSGANVLTF. Looking up the rest from reference TRBV7-9 and TRBJ2-6 gives the full variable domain: DTGVSQNPRHKITKRGQNVTFRCDPISEHNRLYWYRQTLGQGPEFLTYFQNEAQLEKSRLLSDRFSAERPKGSFSTLEIQRTEQGDSAMYLCASSLGDRAHSGANVLTFGAGSRLTVL.

This clonotype was seen just once. The chain links TRBV6-2 or TRBV6-3 to TRBJ2-6; D may be TRBD1 (6 bases). Germline V lookup: CDR1 MNHEY, CDR2 SVGEGT. The V end lost 0 bases, the J end lost 2 bases, and 11 bases lay between the germline ends. The CDR3 covers 17 residues. Here the CDR3 DNA reads TGTGCCAGCAGTTACTCGAACACAGGGACTGGGGCCAACGTCCTGACTTTC. Protein product: CASSYSNTGTGANVLTF.

This clonotype was seen a few times. The chain recombines TRBV20-1 with TRBJ2-1; TRBD1 might be the D (5 bases). Germline CDR1 DFQATT, CDR2 SNEGSKA (reference sequence). Between the trimmed V and J ends, which lost 3 bases and 6 bases, there was a span of 12 bases. The length of the CDR3 is 13 residues. The CDR3 sequence is CSARGRQLNEQFF. CDR3 nucleotides: TGCAGTGCTAGGGGGCGGCAGCTCAATGAGCAGTTCTTC.

The chain couples TRBV3-1 to TRBJ2-7; D is perhaps TRBD2 (6 bases). Trimming shortened V by 0 bases and J by 4 bases, and 10 bases separated the two germline ends. This CDR3 has 14 residues. The germline gives CDR1 LGHDT, CDR2 YNNKEL (reference sequence). The DNA for the CDR3 is TGTGCCAGCAGCCAAGATGCAGGGACTTACGAGCAGTACTTC. It specifies CASSQDAGTYEQYF.

This clonotype came up a few times. This chain uses TRBV20-1 with TRBJ2-3; 8 nucleotides align to TRBD2. From germline, CDR1 is DFQATT and CDR2 SNEGSKA (reference sequence). Trimming at V came to 5 bases and at J to 2 bases, leaving 6 bases not matched to a gene. The CDR3 consists of 14 residues. In DNA form, the CDR3 reads TGCAGTGCTCTCGGACTAGCTCACACAGATACGCAGTATTTT. Its translation: CSALGLAHTDTQYF.

The rearrangement uses TRBV7-2 and TRBJ2-7; 15 bases match TRBD2. CDR3 length: 16 residues. V dropped 5 bases and J dropped 7; count of bases not matched to a gene: 9. The germline V gene has CDR1 SGHTA and CDR2 FQGNSA. The CDR3 bases are TGTGCCAGCAGCGAACCGGGACTAGCGGGAGGAGGTGAGCAGTACTTC. This encodes CASSEPGLAGGGEQYF. Full variable domain (rest looked up from reference TRBV7-2 and TRBJ2-7): GAGVSQSPSNKVTEKGKDVELRCDPISGHTALYWYRQSLGQGLEFLIYFQGNSAPDKSGLPSDRFSAERTGGSVSTLTIQRTQQEDSAVYLCASSEPGLAGGGEQYFGPGTRLTVT.

V usage is TRBV7-2 and J usage is TRBJ2-3; TRBD1 agrees at 7 bases. Germline V lookup: CDR1 SGHTA, CDR2 FQGNSA. CDR3 size: 15 residues. The J segment lost 5 bases and the V segment lost 1 base, leaving 6 bases of the junction unmatched. CDR3 in amino acids: CASSLGPGGKDTQYF. In DNA form, the CDR3 reads TGTGCCAGCAGCTTAGGGCCAGGGGGAAAAGATACGCAGTATTTT. Combining the CDR3 with reference TRBV7-2 and TRBJ2-3 gives the whole variable domain GAGVSQSPSNKVTEKGKDVELRCDPISGHTALYWYRQSLGQGLEFLIYFQGNSAPDKSGLPSDRFSAERTGGSVSTLTIQRTQQEDSAVYLCASSLGPGGKDTQYFGPGTRLTVL.

This chain links TRBV12-3 or TRBV12-4 with TRBJ2-3; 10 nucleotides align to TRBD2. The CDR3 runs 16 residues. The V segment lost 5 bases and the J segment 3 bases; nucleotides outside the gene matches: 8. CDR3 nucleotide sequence: TGTGCCAGCAGTGGAGCTAGCGGGGGTGGAACAGATACGCAGTATTTT. It yields the protein CASSGASGGGTDTQYF.

V and J are TRBV10-3 and TRBJ2-7; D perhaps matches TRBD2 (6 bases). Deletions cut 5 bases from V and 2 bases from J, with 13 bases between. Germline CDR1 is ENHRY and CDR2 is SYGVKD. The CDR3 is 14 amino acids. The CDR3 sequence is CAISTGLSPYEQYF. The DNA of the CDR3 is TGTGCCATCAGTACGGGACTCTCTCCCTACGAGCAGTACTTC.

Comment on this clonotype: Possible read error: a much larger clone is one base away. This rearrangement joins TRBV4-2 to TRBJ2-5, with D unresolved. CDR1 LGHNA and CDR2 YNFKEQ come from the germline V gene. This CDR3 comprises 12 residues. Trimming took 3 bases from V and 11 from J, leaving 13 bases between them. The CDR3 is CASSQNINEQYF. The CDR3 bases are TGTGCCAGCAGCCAGAACATCAATGAGCAGTACTTC.

This clonotype showed up just a few times. This chain uses TRBV25-1 with TRBJ2-1, with D possibly being TRBD2 (5 bases). Trimming removed 6 bases from V and 0 bases from J, with 12 bases in between. This CDR3 contains 15 residues. Germline V CDR1 and CDR2: MGHDK, SYGVNS. The CDR3 is CASRRIEGSYNEQFF. CDR3 nucleotides: TGTGCCAGCAGACGGATCGAGGGCTCCTACAATGAGCAGTTCTTC. Based on the CDR3 plus reference TRBV25-1 and TRBJ2-1, the full variable domain is EADIYQTPRYLVIGTGKKITLECSQTMGHDKMYWYQQDPGMELHLIHYSYGVNSTEKGDLSSESTVSRIRTEHFPLTLESARPSHTSQYLCASRRIEGSYNEQFFGPGTRLTVL.

The gene calls are TRBV4-2 and TRBJ2-7; 7 bases are a match to TRBD1. Germline V CDR1 and CDR2: LGHNA, YNFKEQ. The CDR3 consists of 15 residues. V shed 5 bases, J shed 7 bases, and the junction held 14 bases outside the gene matches. The CDR3 reads CASSYRGSQRGEQYF. The CDR3 region has the DNA TGTGCCAGCAGCTACAGGGGATCCCAAAGGGGAGAGCAGTACTTC.

The chain carries TRBV7-9 and TRBJ2-2; the D is unclear. The V gene's germline CDR1 is SEHNR and CDR2 FQNEAQ (reference sequence). There are 13 residues in the CDR3. Deletions cut 2 bases from V and 4 bases from J, with 5 bases between. The CDR3 DNA sequence: TGTGCCAGCAGCTTATACGTCACCGGGGAGCTGTTTTTT. Translated, it gives CASSLYVTGELFF.